What follows are 32 T cell receptor beta chains derived from one specimen sequenced in a study of blood T cell repertoires in COVID-19. Profiling relied on immunoSEQ multiplex PCR, and the TCRdb table lists in-frame clones only, not all of them. The table lists about 110,000 clones, about nine tenths of them singletons. The sample taken for sequencing was peripheral blood. The receptor source for this set is a middle-aged man with active or convalescent COVID-19.

The rearrangement joins TRBV11-3 to TRBJ1-2; D possibly corresponds to TRBD1 (5 bases). Per germline, CDR1 SGHNT and CDR2 YENEEA. CDR3 length: 13 residues. V was pared by 4 bases and J by 4 bases, with 10 bases between. CDR3 in amino acids: CASSSGQGYGYTF. Written as DNA, the CDR3 is TGTGCCAGCAGCTCTGGACAAGGCTATGGCTACACCTTC.

This sequence joins TRBV29-1 and TRBJ2-7, with 8 bases identical to TRBD2. Germline V gives CDR1 SQVTM, CDR2 ANQGSEA. Trimming at V came to 6 bases and at J to 4 bases, leaving 11 bases not matched to a gene. The CDR3 is 14 residues long. The CDR3, as DNA: TGCAGCGTAACTAGCGGTGGGAGCCCTTACGAGCAGTACTTC. Translating it yields CSVTSGGSPYEQYF.

The genes are TRBV7-9 and TRBJ1-6; TRBD1 agrees at 7 bases. The V gene's germline CDR1 is SEHNR and CDR2 FQNEAQ (reference sequence). The CDR3 extends over 15 amino acids. The V segment lost 5 bases and the J segment 7 bases; nucleotides outside the gene matches: 8. CDR3 region: CASSPRDSANSPLHF. CDR3 DNA: TGTGCCAGCAGCCCCCGGGACAGCGCCAATTCACCCCTCCACTTT.

V is TRBV30 and J is TRBJ2-3; D ambiguous. Deletions cut 0 bases from V and 0 bases from J, with 4 bases between. Germline V lookup: CDR1 GTSNPN, CDR2 SVGIG (reference sequence). This CDR3 has 13 residues. The CDR3 DNA follows: TGTGCCTGGAGTGTCGGGAGCACAGATACGCAGTATTTT. Its protein product is CAWSVGSTDTQYF.

The V gene is TRBV20-1, the J gene TRBJ1-2; TRBD1 might be the D (5 bases). The germline gives CDR1 DFQATT, CDR2 SNEGSKA (reference sequence). The CDR3 length is 13 residues. Deletions cut 3 bases from V and 3 bases from J, with 11 bases between. For the CDR3, the DNA is TGCAGTGCTAGTCCCCCAGGGTACTATGGCTACACCTTC. It translates to CSASPPGYYGYTF.

The chain recombines TRBV29-1 with TRBJ2-7, with 13 bases matching TRBD2. Germline V CDR1 and CDR2: SQVTM, ANQGSEA. This CDR3 is built from 15 residues. Trimming cost V 4 bases and J 2 bases; bases outside gene matches: 5. CDR3 residues: CSVVRLAGGPYEQYF. CDR3 nucleotides: TGCAGCGTTGTGCGACTAGCGGGAGGCCCCTACGAGCAGTACTTC.

V is TRBV28 and J is TRBJ2-7; 7 bases are shared with TRBD2. The V and J ends lost 5 bases and 6 bases, in that order; junction bases with no gene match: 4. CDR1 is MDHEN and CDR2 is SYDVKM in the germline V gene. The length of the CDR3 is 12 residues. CDR3 nucleotide sequence: TGTGCCAGCAGTAGCGGGACGGTCGAGCAGTACTTC. Residues: CASSSGTVEQYF.

The V and J genes are TRBV10-2 and TRBJ2-7, with 8 bases fitting TRBD2. The germline gives CDR1 WSHSY, CDR2 SAAADI. V dropped 0 bases and J dropped 4; count of bases not matched to a gene: 11. CDR3 length: 17 residues. The CDR3 DNA reads as TGCGCCAGCAGTGAGTCTTGGAGCGGGAGCGGACAGTACGAGCAGTACTTC. Translation gives CASSESWSGSGQYEQYF.

The chain employs TRBV6-1 and TRBJ2-5; TRBD2 aligns across 8 bases. The germline V gene has CDR1 MNHNS and CDR2 SASEGT. V was pared by 2 bases and J by 1 base, with 6 bases of the junction left unmatched. CDR3 length: 16 amino acids. The CDR3 spells CASSESLLAGQETQYF. The CDR3 region has the DNA TGTGCCAGCAGTGAAAGTCTGCTAGCGGGCCAAGAGACCCAGTACTTC.

The chain carries TRBV28 and TRBJ1-3; D uncertain. Per germline, CDR1 MDHEN and CDR2 SYDVKM. The CDR3 contains 15 residues. Trimming pared 3 bases from V and 7 bases from J, leaving 16 bases between. CDR3 loop: CASSFLGSGRNTIYF. CDR3 nucleotides: TGTGCCAGCAGTTTCCTAGGCAGTGGAAGGAACACCATATATTTT.

The chain couples TRBV28 to TRBJ1-1; 9 positions match TRBD1. This CDR3 comprises 14 residues. CDR1 and CDR2 from the germline V gene are MDHEN and SYDVKM. Trimming removed 5 bases from V and 6 bases from J; junction bases left unmatched: 7. The chain's CDR3 is CASSAGTGFAEAFF. CDR3 bases: TGTGCCAGCAGTGCCGGGACAGGGTTTGCTGAAGCTTTCTTT.

The chain links TRBV2 to TRBJ2-1; tentative D call: TRBD2 (6 bases). From germline, CDR1 is SNHLY and CDR2 FYNNEI. The germline V and J ends were trimmed by 5 bases and 3 bases, with 14 bases remaining between them. The CDR3 is 15 amino acids. The CDR3 DNA sequence: TGTGCCAGCAGTAAGTCTTGGGAGGTCTACAATGAGCAGTTCTTC. Protein sequence: CASSKSWEVYNEQFF.

This clone appeared a single time. V is TRBV27 and J is TRBJ2-1; D is possibly TRBD1 (6 bases). CDR3 length: 14 residues. Germline lookup yields CDR1 MNHEY and CDR2 SMNVEV (reference sequence). V was clipped by 5 bases and J by 2 bases, with 10 bases between them. The CDR3 spells CASSGGQTYNEQFF. The CDR3 DNA follows: TGTGCCAGCAGTGGTGGACAGACCTACAATGAGCAGTTCTTC.

The CDR3 DNA is TGTGCCAGCAGTTCGGGACAGGGTGGCACTCACACAGATACGCAGTATTTT. Protein: CASSSGQGGTHTDTQYF. This sequence joins TRBV28 and TRBJ2-3, with 9 nucleotides matching TRBD1. Germline CDR1 MDHEN, CDR2 SYDVKM. Trimming cost V 4 bases and J 2 bases; bases outside gene matches: 10. CDR3 length: 17 residues.

The chain couples TRBV4-1 to TRBJ1-5; TRBD1 might be the D (6 bases). Germline CDR1 is MGHRA and CDR2 is YSYEKL. The V end lost 4 bases, the J end lost 15 bases, and 22 bases lay between the germline ends. This CDR3 is built from 14 residues. The CDR3: CASSPPGHRTGRHF. CDR3 nucleotide sequence: TGCGCCAGCAGCCCCCCGGGACATCGGACGGGACGGCATTTT.

This clone was picked up one time. This chain connects TRBV6-5 to TRBJ2-1, with TRBD1 identical over 7 bases. The V gene's germline CDR1 is MNHEY and CDR2 SVGAGI. The CDR3 contains 12 residues. The junction had 4 bases not matched to a gene; V was cut back by 9 bases and J by 5 bases. The CDR3 here is CASDRANNEQFF. CDR3 coding DNA: TGTGCCAGTGACAGGGCTAACAATGAGCAGTTCTTC.

Only a few counts were recorded for this clone. V is TRBV7-9 and J is TRBJ2-1; possible D gene TRBD2, 5 bases. With 5 bases removed from V and 5 bases from J, the gap between germline ends came to 22 bases. CDR1 is SEHNR and CDR2 is FQNEAQ in the germline V gene (reference sequence). There are 17 residues in the CDR3. CDR3 region: CASSRSFTEGDNNEQFF. CDR3 DNA: TGTGCCAGCAGCCGATCATTCACAGAGGGCGACAACAATGAGCAGTTCTTC.

The chain recombines TRBV18 with TRBJ1-6; D might be TRBD1 (6 bases). Germline-derived CDR1 and CDR2 are KGHSH and LQKENI. The V end lost 3 bases, the J end lost 6 bases, and 12 bases lay between the germline ends. The CDR3 sequence is 15 residues long. The CDR3 DNA follows: TGTGCCAGCTCACCCCTCAGACAGGTTAATTCACCCCTCCACTTT. Translation gives CASSPLRQVNSPLHF.

V and J are TRBV5-6 and TRBJ2-4, with a weak D call TRBD2 (5 bases). V was trimmed by 3 bases and J by 5 bases, leaving 6 bases between them. CDR1 SGHDT and CDR2 YYEEEE come from the germline V gene. The length of the CDR3 is 12 residues. The CDR3 is CASSSGENIQYF. The CDR3 DNA follows: TGTGCCAGCAGCTCCGGGGAAAACATTCAGTACTTC.

The chain recombines TRBV30 with TRBJ2-7; 9 positions agree with TRBD2. With V trimmed by 1 base and J by 0 bases, 4 bases remained unmatched. The CDR3 loop spans 15 amino acids. Germline loops: CDR1 GTSNPN, CDR2 SVGIG (reference sequence). As DNA, the CDR3 is TGTGCCTGGAGTGAGCGGGAGGACGGCTCCTACGAGCAGTACTTC. This gives the protein CAWSEREDGSYEQYF. Supplemented by reference TRBV30 and TRBJ2-7, the full variable domain reads SQTIHQWPATLVQPVGSPLSLECTVEGTSNPNLYWYRQAAGRGLQLLFYSVGIGQISSEVPQNLSASRPQDRQFILSSKKLLLSDSGFYLCAWSEREDGSYEQYFGPGTRLTVT.

CDR3 region: CASSLSQQGYNSPLHF. In DNA, the CDR3 is TGTGCCAGCAGTTTAAGCCAACAGGGCTATAATTCACCCCTCCACTTT. This rearrangement joins TRBV27 to TRBJ1-6, with a weak D call TRBD1 (6 bases). Trimming pared 2 bases from V and 3 bases from J, leaving 11 bases between. Germline CDR1 reads MNHEY; CDR2 reads SMNVEV (reference sequence). The CDR3 spans 16 residues.

The chain is built from TRBV24-1 and TRBJ2-1; 10 bases agree with TRBD2. CDR1 and CDR2 from the germline V gene are KGHDR and SFDVKD. The V and J ends lost 5 bases and 8 bases, in that order; junction bases with no gene match: 5. The CDR3 covers 14 residues. The CDR3 reads CATSGSGRDDEQFF. The CDR3 DNA follows: TGTGCCACCAGTGGGAGCGGGAGGGACGATGAGCAGTTCTTC.

The chain recombines TRBV19 with TRBJ2-2; D may be TRBD2 (7 bases). The V gene lost 3 bases and the J gene lost 6 bases, with 17 bases spanning the gap. Germline-derived CDR1 and CDR2 are LNHDA and SQIVND (reference sequence). The CDR3 runs 16 residues. The CDR3 nucleotides are TGTGCCAGTAGTATTACAGGGAGGGGGGTCGCCGGGGAGCTGTTTTTT. As protein: CASSITGRGVAGELFF. Full variable domain (rest looked up from reference TRBV19 and TRBJ2-2): DGGITQSPKYLFRKEGQNVTLSCEQNLNHDAMYWYRQDPGQGLRLIYYSQIVNDFQKGDIAEGYSVSREKKESFPLTVTSAQKNPTAFYLCASSITGRGVAGELFFGEGSRLTVL.

The chain is built from TRBV6-1 and TRBJ2-3; D call uncertain. The CDR3 is made up of 15 amino acids. Trimming left V 0 bases short and J 4 bases short, with 11 bases between. CDR1 is MNHNS and CDR2 is SASEGT in the germline V gene. CDR3 coding DNA: TGTGCCAGCAGTGAAGCCAACTCCGGGTCAGATACGCAGTATTTT. Amino acids: CASSEANSGSDTQYF.

The CDR3 loop reads CASSNQREAHEQYF. As DNA, the CDR3 is TGTGCCAGCAGCAACCAGCGGGAGGCCCACGAGCAGTACTTC. The rearrangement joins TRBV21-1 to TRBJ2-7; the table's D call, TRBD2, was not checked against the DNA. TRBV21-1 constitutes a pseudogene. The CDR3 extends over 14 amino acids.

This chain links TRBV5-1 with TRBJ1-4, with D possibly TRBD1 on 6 matching bases. Germline assignment: CDR1 SGHRS and CDR2 YFSETQ. V was clipped by 2 bases and J by 6 bases, with 14 bases between them. This CDR3 has 15 amino acids. DNA for the CDR3: TGCGCCAGCAGCTTTTCCCGGGGGGCCGATGAAAAACTGTTTTTT. This sequence encodes CASSFSRGADEKLFF.

This chain uses TRBV2 with TRBJ2-5; 8 bases are a match to TRBD1. The CDR3 runs to 15 residues. Unmatched junction bases numbered 9, after V lost 3 bases and J lost 6 bases. Germline V gene sequence: CDR1 SNHLY, CDR2 FYNNEI. The CDR3 region is CASSEGTGLGKTQYF. CDR3 sequence (DNA): TGTGCCAGCAGTGAGGGGACAGGTCTGGGTAAGACCCAGTACTTC. The whole variable domain, remainder taken from reference TRBV2 and TRBJ2-5, is EPEVTQTPSHQVTQMGQEVILRCVPISNHLYFYWYRQILGQKVEFLVSFYNNEISEKSEIFDDQFSVERPDGSNFTLKIRSTKLEDSAMYFCASSEGTGLGKTQYFGPGTRLLVL.

The chain has TRBV7-2 and TRBJ2-1, with TRBD2 as a possible D gene (6 bases). Germline CDR1 is SGHTA and CDR2 is FQGNSA. With 0 bases removed from V and 4 bases from J, the gap between germline ends came to 13 bases. The CDR3 is made up of 16 amino acids. The CDR3 is CASSLAVGGVYNEQFF. The CDR3 nucleotides are TGTGCCAGCAGCTTAGCGGTTGGCGGGGTATACAATGAGCAGTTCTTC.

The chain uses TRBV7-2 and TRBJ2-7, with 9 bases that match TRBD1. The CDR3 totals 16 residues. Germline assignment: CDR1 SGHTA and CDR2 FQGNSA. The J segment lost 4 bases and the V segment lost 5 bases, leaving 12 bases of the junction unmatched. Here the CDR3 reads CASSPSGTGKTYEQYF. In DNA, the CDR3 is TGTGCCAGCAGCCCTTCCGGGACAGGGAAAACATACGAGCAGTACTTC.

This chain's CDR3 is CASSLERENTIYF. DNA for the CDR3: TGTGCCAGCAGTTTAGAGAGAGAAAACACCATATATTTT. The rearrangement joins TRBV28 to TRBJ1-3, with D unresolved. The germline V and J ends were trimmed by 2 bases and 6 bases, with 8 bases remaining between them. This CDR3 is 13 amino acids long. CDR1 and CDR2 from the germline V gene are MDHEN and SYDVKM.

The chain employs TRBV2 and TRBJ2-1, with 9 bases aligning to TRBD2. The CDR3 runs to 15 residues. V lost 5 bases to trimming and J lost 0 bases; unmatched junction nucleotides: 2. Germline V gene lookup returns CDR1 SNHLY and CDR2 FYNNEI. DNA of the CDR3: TGTGCCAGCAGTCCTAGCGGGATCTCCTACAATGAGCAGTTCTTC. The encoded protein is CASSPSGISYNEQFF.

The CDR3, as DNA: TGTGCCACTAAAAGGACAGGTGCTAACTATGGCTACACCTTC. This encodes CATKRTGANYGYTF. This chain links TRBV5-4 with TRBJ1-2, with 7 bases that match TRBD1. There are 14 residues in the CDR3. J gave up 0 bases and V 9 bases, and 8 bases lay outside the gene matches. CDR1 is SGHNT, CDR2 YYREEE, per germline (reference sequence).